One sample yielded the 15 T cell receptor beta chains listed below, sequenced in a study of blood T cell repertoires in COVID-19. Profiling relied on immunoSEQ multiplex PCR, and the TCRdb table lists in-frame clones only, not all of them. The sample comprises more than 150,000 clones, about 86% of which are singletons, and about 7% rests with the top ten. The sample comprised peripheral blood. These receptor sequences come from a man aged 50 or older with active or convalescent COVID-19.

The V call is TRBV7-9, the J call TRBJ2-3, with 13 positions matching TRBD2. J lost 2 bases, V lost 0 bases, and 5 bases had no gene match. Germline CDR1 reads SEHNR; CDR2 reads FQNEAQ (reference sequence). The CDR3 contains 18 residues. The CDR3: CASSLARLAGGYTDTQYF. In DNA, the CDR3 is TGTGCCAGCAGCTTAGCCAGACTAGCGGGGGGCTACACAGATACGCAGTATTTT. The full variable domain, with the rest looked up from reference TRBV7-9 and TRBJ2-3, is DTGVSQNPRHKITKRGQNVTFRCDPISEHNRLYWYRQTLGQGPEFLTYFQNEAQLEKSRLLSDRFSAERPKGSFSTLEIQRTEQGDSAMYLCASSLARLAGGYTDTQYFGPGTRLTVL.

The chain links TRBV18 to TRBJ1-4, with 8 positions matching TRBD1. The V and J ends lost 0 bases and 5 bases, in that order; junction bases with no gene match: 11. The germline CDR1 and CDR2 sequences are KGHSH and LQKENI. The CDR3 spans 18 residues. The CDR3 DNA sequence: TGTGCCAGCTCACCACCTTCGGACAGGGCTTCCAAGAATGAAAAACTGTTTTTT. Amino acids: CASSPPSDRASKNEKLFF.

V usage is TRBV9 and J usage is TRBJ1-5; 8 bases fit TRBD1. Germline V lookup: CDR1 SGDLS, CDR2 YYNGEE. There are 14 residues in the CDR3. The V gene end was trimmed by 4 bases and the J gene end by 3 bases; junction bases not matched to a gene: 3. Written as DNA, the CDR3 is TGTGCCAGCAGCTTGGGACAGGACAATCAGCCCCAGCATTTT. Translating gives CASSLGQDNQPQHF.

The rearrangement uses TRBV19 and TRBJ2-4, with 10 bases that match TRBD1. Looked up from germline, CDR1 is LNHDA and CDR2 is SQIVND (reference sequence). This CDR3 contains 14 residues. V was pared by 1 base and J by 7 bases, with 1 base of the junction left unmatched. The CDR3 reads CASSIGDRGNIQYF. Written as DNA, the CDR3 is TGTGCCAGTAGTATAGGGGACAGGGGCAACATTCAGTACTTC. Combining the CDR3 with reference TRBV19 and TRBJ2-4 gives the whole variable domain DGGITQSPKYLFRKEGQNVTLSCEQNLNHDAMYWYRQDPGQGLRLIYYSQIVNDFQKGDIAEGYSVSREKKESFPLTVTSAQKNPTAFYLCASSIGDRGNIQYFGAGTRLSVL.

This sequence joins TRBV6-6 and TRBJ2-7; 10 bases align to TRBD1. This CDR3 spans 15 amino acids. V shed 2 bases, J shed 9 bases, and the junction held 10 bases outside the gene matches. The germline V gene encodes CDR1 MNHNY and CDR2 SVGAGI (reference sequence). CDR3: CASSYRGQGNLGQYF. DNA of the CDR3: TGTGCCAGCAGTTACCGGGGACAGGGGAACTTGGGGCAGTACTTC.

V usage is TRBV7-6 and J usage is TRBJ2-1; TRBD1 agrees at 8 bases. This CDR3 comprises 16 residues. Unmatched junction bases numbered 9, after V lost 5 bases and J lost 3 bases. The germline CDR1 and CDR2 sequences are SGHVS and FNYEAQ. The CDR3 spells CASSPPDRAIYNEQFF. DNA for the CDR3: TGTGCCAGCAGCCCCCCGGACAGGGCAATCTACAATGAGCAGTTCTTC. Together with reference TRBV7-6 and TRBJ2-1, the CDR3 gives the full variable domain: GAGVSQSPRYKVTKRGQDVALRCDPISGHVSLYWYRQALGQGPEFLTYFNYEAQQDKSGLPNDRFSAERPEGSISTLTIQRTEQRDSAMYRCASSPPDRAIYNEQFFGPGTRLTVL.

The rearrangement uses TRBV20-1 and TRBJ1-5; 7 bases match TRBD1. CDR3 length equals 15 residues. Germline CDR1 and CDR2: DFQATT and SNEGSKA (reference sequence). With V trimmed by 3 bases and J by 6 bases, 11 bases remained unmatched. This chain's CDR3 is CSASLQGRKSQPQHF. The DNA of the CDR3 is TGCAGTGCTAGTCTACAGGGGAGGAAAAGTCAGCCCCAGCATTTT.

The chain links TRBV15 to TRBJ2-7; 7 nucleotides align to TRBD1. With V trimmed by 4 bases and J by 3 bases, 6 bases remained unmatched. Per the germline V gene, CDR1 is LNHNV and CDR2 is YYDKDF (reference sequence). The CDR3 spans 14 residues. This CDR3 reads CATSTRQGFYEQYF. As DNA, the CDR3 is TGTGCCACCAGCACCAGACAGGGTTTCTACGAGCAGTACTTC.

This sequence joins TRBV25-1 and TRBJ2-3, with 7 bases that match TRBD1. The CDR3 extends over 17 amino acids. CDR1 and CDR2 from the germline V gene are MGHDK and SYGVNS. With V trimmed by 1 base and J by 10 bases, 17 bases remained unmatched. In nucleotides, the CDR3 is TGTGCCAGCAGTGAATCCGGGACAGCGTATAAGGCCCTTGCGCAGTATTTT. Translating it yields CASSESGTAYKALAQYF. The full variable domain, its missing parts supplied by reference TRBV25-1 and TRBJ2-3, is EADIYQTPRYLVIGTGKKITLECSQTMGHDKMYWYQQDPGMELHLIHYSYGVNSTEKGDLSSESTVSRIRTEHFPLTLESARPSHTSQYLCASSESGTAYKALAQYFGPGTRLTVL.

J is TRBJ2-1 and V is TRBV7-2; tentative D call: TRBD2 (6 bases). V was shortened by 5 bases and J by 1 base, with 12 bases between the two germline ends. CDR3 length equals 15 residues. The germline gives CDR1 SGHTA, CDR2 FQGNSA. CDR3 protein: CASSIGTASYNEQFF. In nucleotides, the CDR3 is TGTGCCAGCAGCATCGGGACTGCTTCCTACAATGAGCAGTTCTTC.

This chain links TRBV28 with TRBJ2-3; 9 positions match TRBD1. The CDR3 is 16 residues long. The V and J ends lost 4 bases and 3 bases, in that order; junction bases with no gene match: 8. The V gene's germline CDR1 is MDHEN and CDR2 SYDVKM. The CDR3 nucleotides read TGTGCCAGCAGTTCGCCGGGACAGGGTTATACAGATACGCAGTATTTT. It translates to CASSSPGQGYTDTQYF.

J is TRBJ2-7 and V is TRBV9, with 10 bases identical to TRBD2. The CDR3 covers 18 residues. Germline values: CDR1 SGDLS, CDR2 YYNGEE. The J segment lost 3 bases and the V segment lost 0 bases, leaving 12 bases of the junction unmatched. The CDR3 sequence is CASSVGSSGGVLIYEQYF. CDR3 DNA: TGTGCCAGCAGCGTAGGATCTAGCGGGGGAGTCCTAATCTACGAGCAGTACTTC. The full variable domain, its missing parts supplied by reference TRBV9 and TRBJ2-7, is DSGVTQTPKHLITATGQRVTLRCSPRSGDLSVYWYQQSLDQGLQFLIQYYNGEERAKGNILERFSAQQFPDLHSELNLSSLELGDSALYFCASSVGSSGGVLIYEQYFGPGTRLTVT.

The rearrangement links TRBV19 to TRBJ1-5; 7 bases map to TRBD1. With V trimmed by 5 bases and J by 6 bases, 7 bases remained unmatched. The CDR3 loop spans 14 amino acids. Germline CDR1 reads LNHDA; CDR2 reads SQIVND (reference sequence). CDR3 sequence reads: CASSSATGIQPQHF. The CDR3 DNA reads as TGTGCCAGTAGTTCGGCGACAGGGATTCAGCCCCAGCATTTT.

This chain connects TRBV12-3 or TRBV12-4 to TRBJ2-5; D call uncertain. The CDR3 is 12 residues long. Trimming left V 4 bases short and J 13 bases short, with 16 bases between. CDR3 DNA sequence: TGTGCCAGCAGTTCCCCCCTAGGCCCCTCGTACTTC. Translated: CASSSPLGPSYF.

V and J are TRBV15 and TRBJ2-1, with D possibly being TRBD1 (6 bases). This CDR3 contains 13 residues. Germline CDR1 reads LNHNV; CDR2 reads YYDKDF (reference sequence). V lost 4 bases to trimming and J lost 9 bases, with 13 bases between them. CDR3 DNA: TGTGCCACCAGCACTCCCCGAGGGGGTGAGCAGTTCTTC. It codes for CATSTPRGGEQFF.